The entry below describes one T cell receptor beta chain. No antigen is known for it. The sample originates from a study of T-cell reconstitution after alpha-beta-depleted transplantation in children. Overall study findings and caveats: The authors attributed T-cell counts and diversity one year after transplant mostly to newly produced T cells. Surviving recipient cells, namely T cells and thymic progenitors, were the source of high day-60 TCRbeta diversity in some patients. The study reportedly traced alpha-beta T cells about two months after transplant to several hundred expanded graft clones.

The germline V gene has CDR1 MGHDK and CDR2 SYGVNS. Trimming left V 0 bases short and J 0 bases short, with 11 bases between. This CDR3 is built from 16 residues. This sample's TCRbeta library carried unique molecular identifier barcodes. Using its own MiXCR run on the PCR reads, TCRdb lists one record per CDR3 protein. The sample yields a few hundred thousand distinct CDR3 sequences, roughly 27% seen once. The sequence came from a boy in the first two years of life with Wiskott-Aldrich syndrome, due to receive a stem cell transplant. The rearrangement joins TRBV25-1 to TRBJ2-5, with no clear D. This specimen consisted of PBMCs, obtained before TCRalphabeta/CD19-depleted stem cell transplant. DNA of the CDR3: TGTGCCAGCAGTGAATATCCGAGCAGAAACCAAGAGACCCAGTACTTC. Translated: CASSEYPSRNQETQYF.